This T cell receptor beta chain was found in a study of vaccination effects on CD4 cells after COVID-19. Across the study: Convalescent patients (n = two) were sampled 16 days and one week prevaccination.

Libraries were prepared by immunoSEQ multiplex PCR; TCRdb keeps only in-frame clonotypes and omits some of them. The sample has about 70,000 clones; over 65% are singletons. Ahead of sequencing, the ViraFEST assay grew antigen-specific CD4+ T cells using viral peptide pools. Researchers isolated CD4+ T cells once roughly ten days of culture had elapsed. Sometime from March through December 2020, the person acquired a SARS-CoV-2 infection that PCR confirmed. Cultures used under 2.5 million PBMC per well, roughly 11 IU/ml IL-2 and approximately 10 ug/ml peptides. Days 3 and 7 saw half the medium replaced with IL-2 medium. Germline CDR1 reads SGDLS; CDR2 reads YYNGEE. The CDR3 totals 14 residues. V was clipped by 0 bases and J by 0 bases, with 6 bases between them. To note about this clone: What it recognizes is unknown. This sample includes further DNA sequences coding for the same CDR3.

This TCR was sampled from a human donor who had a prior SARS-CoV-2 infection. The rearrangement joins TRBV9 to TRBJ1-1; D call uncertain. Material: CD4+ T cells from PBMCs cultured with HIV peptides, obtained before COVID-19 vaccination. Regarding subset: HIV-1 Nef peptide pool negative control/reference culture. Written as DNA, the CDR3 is TGTGCCAGCAGCGTAGACGTCATGAACACTGAAGCTTTCTTT. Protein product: CASSVDVMNTEAFF.